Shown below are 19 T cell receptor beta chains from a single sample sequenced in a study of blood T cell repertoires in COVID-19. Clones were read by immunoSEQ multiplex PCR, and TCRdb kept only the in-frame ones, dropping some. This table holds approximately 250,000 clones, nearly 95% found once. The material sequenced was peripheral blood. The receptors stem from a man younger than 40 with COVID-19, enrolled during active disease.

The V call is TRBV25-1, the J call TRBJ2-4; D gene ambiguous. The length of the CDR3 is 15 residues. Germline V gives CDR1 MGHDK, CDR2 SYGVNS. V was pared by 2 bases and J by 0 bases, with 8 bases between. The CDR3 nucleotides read TGTGCCAGCAGTGAACCGAGCCTAGCCAAAAACATTCAGTACTTC. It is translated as CASSEPSLAKNIQYF.

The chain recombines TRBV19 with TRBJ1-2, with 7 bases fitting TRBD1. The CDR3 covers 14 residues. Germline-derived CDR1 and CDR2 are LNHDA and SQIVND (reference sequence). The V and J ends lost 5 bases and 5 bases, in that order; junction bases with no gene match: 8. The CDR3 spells CASSSGQDIYGYTF. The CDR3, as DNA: TGTGCCAGTAGTTCCGGACAGGACATTTATGGCTACACCTTC.

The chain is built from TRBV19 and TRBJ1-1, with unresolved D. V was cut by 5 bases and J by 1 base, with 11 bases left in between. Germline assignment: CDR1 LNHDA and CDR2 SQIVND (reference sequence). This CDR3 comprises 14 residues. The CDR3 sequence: CASSGPRGNTEAFF. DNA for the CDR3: TGTGCCAGTAGTGGCCCTCGGGGGAACACTGAAGCTTTCTTT.

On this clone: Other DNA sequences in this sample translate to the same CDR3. The CDR3 protein is CASSPGQSNQPQHF. The CDR3 DNA sequence: TGCGCCAGCAGCCCGGGACAGAGCAATCAGCCCCAGCATTTT. The chain carries TRBV5-1 and TRBJ1-5, with 7 bases identical to TRBD1. CDR3 length: 14 residues. J lost 1 base, V lost 4 bases, and 2 bases had no gene match. The germline V gene has CDR1 SGHRS and CDR2 YFSETQ.

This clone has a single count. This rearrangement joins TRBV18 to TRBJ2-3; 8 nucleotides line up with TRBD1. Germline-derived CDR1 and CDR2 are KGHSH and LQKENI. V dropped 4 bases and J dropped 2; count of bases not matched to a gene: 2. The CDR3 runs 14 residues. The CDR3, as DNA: TGTGCCAGCTCACTGACAGGGGACACAGATACGCAGTATTTT. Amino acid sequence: CASSLTGDTDTQYF.

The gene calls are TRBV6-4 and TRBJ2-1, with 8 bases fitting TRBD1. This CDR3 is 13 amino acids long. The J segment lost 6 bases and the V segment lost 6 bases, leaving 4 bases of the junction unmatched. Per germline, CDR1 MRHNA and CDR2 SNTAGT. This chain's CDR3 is CASSEGQGNEQFF. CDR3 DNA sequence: TGTGCCAGCAGCGAAGGACAGGGCAATGAGCAGTTCTTC.

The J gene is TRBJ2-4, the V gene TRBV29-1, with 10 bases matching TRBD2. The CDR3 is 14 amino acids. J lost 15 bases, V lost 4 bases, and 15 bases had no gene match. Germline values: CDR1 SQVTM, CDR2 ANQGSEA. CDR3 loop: CSVAQRGGQSHRYF. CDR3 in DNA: TGCAGCGTTGCGCAGCGGGGGGGCCAGTCCCACCGGTACTTC.

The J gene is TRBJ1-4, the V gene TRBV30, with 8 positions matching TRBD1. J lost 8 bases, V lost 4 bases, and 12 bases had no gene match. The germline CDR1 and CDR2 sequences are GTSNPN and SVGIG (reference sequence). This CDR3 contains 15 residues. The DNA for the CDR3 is TGTGCCTGGAATACCGGACAGGGTCGTGGAGAAAAACTGTTTTTT. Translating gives CAWNTGQGRGEKLFF.

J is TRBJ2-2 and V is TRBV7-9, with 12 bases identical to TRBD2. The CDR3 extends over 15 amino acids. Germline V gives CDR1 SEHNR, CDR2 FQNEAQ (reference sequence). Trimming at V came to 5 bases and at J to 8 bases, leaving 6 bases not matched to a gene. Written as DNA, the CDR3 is TGTGCCAGCAGCCCGAGGACTAGCGGGGTTGGGGAGCTGTTTTTT. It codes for CASSPRTSGVGELFF.

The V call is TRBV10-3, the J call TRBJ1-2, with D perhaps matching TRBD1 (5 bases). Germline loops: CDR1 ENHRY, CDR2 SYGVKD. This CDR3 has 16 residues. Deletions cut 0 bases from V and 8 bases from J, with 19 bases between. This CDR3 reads CAISESSGGGPEGYTF. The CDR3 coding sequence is TGTGCCATCAGTGAGTCTTCGGGGGGAGGGCCGGAAGGCTACACCTTC.

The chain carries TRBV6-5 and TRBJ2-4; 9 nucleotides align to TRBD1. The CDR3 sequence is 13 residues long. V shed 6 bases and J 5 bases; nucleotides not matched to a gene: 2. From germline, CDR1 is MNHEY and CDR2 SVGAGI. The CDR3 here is CASSWTGENIQYF. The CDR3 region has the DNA TGTGCCAGCAGCTGGACAGGGGAAAACATTCAGTACTTC.

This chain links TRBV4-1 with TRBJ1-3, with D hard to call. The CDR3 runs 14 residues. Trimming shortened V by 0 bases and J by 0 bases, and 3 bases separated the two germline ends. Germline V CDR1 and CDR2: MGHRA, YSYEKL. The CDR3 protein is CASSQDSSGNTIYF. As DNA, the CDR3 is TGCGCCAGCAGCCAAGACAGCTCTGGAAACACCATATATTTT.

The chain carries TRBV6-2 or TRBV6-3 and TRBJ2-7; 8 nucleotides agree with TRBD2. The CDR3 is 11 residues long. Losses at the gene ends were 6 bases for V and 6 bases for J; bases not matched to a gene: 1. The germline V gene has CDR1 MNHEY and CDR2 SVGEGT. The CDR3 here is CASSGGVEQYF. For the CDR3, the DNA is TGTGCCAGCAGCGGGGGGGTCGAGCAGTACTTC.

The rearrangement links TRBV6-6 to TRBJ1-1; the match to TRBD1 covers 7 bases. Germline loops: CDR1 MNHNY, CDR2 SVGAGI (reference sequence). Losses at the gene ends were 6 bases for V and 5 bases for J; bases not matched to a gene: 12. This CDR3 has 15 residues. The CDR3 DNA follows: TGTGCCAGCAGAACAGGGGCCGCCGTAAGGACTGAAGCTTTCTTT. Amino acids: CASRTGAAVRTEAFF.

CDR3 residues: CASSYGDRAYEQYF. CDR3 in DNA: TGTGCCAGCAGCTACGGGGACAGGGCTTACGAGCAGTACTTC. The genes are TRBV5-4 and TRBJ2-7; 9 bases map to TRBD1. The junction had 5 bases not matched to a gene; V was cut back by 3 bases and J by 4 bases. This CDR3 is 14 amino acids long. Germline loops: CDR1 SGHNT, CDR2 YYREEE (reference sequence).

The CDR3: CASSQEGDRDFYGYTF. In nucleotides, the CDR3 is TGTGCCAGCAGCCAAGAAGGCGACAGAGATTTCTATGGCTACACCTTC. The rearrangement joins TRBV3-1 (or the pseudogene TRBV3-2) to TRBJ1-2; a possible D gene is TRBD1 (5 bases). This CDR3 has 16 amino acids. Germline CDR1 and CDR2: LGHDT and YNNKEL (reference sequence). Trimming left V 0 bases short and J 4 bases short, with 15 bases between.

The DNA for the CDR3 is TGTGCCATCAGTGAGGCTACAGGCGCCGGAAGGATGAACACTGAAGCTTTCTTT. This codes for CAISEATGAGRMNTEAFF. The chain joins TRBV10-3 to TRBJ1-1; perhaps TRBD1 as D (5 bases). The CDR3 loop spans 18 amino acids. Germline loops: CDR1 ENHRY, CDR2 SYGVKD. The V end lost 2 bases, the J end lost 0 bases, and 19 bases lay between the germline ends.

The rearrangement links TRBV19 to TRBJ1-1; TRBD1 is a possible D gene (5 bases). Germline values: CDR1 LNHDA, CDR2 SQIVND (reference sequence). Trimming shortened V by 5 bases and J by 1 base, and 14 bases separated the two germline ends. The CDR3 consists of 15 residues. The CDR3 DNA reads TGTGCCAGTAGTGAGGGAGGGACGGCGAACACTGAAGCTTTCTTT. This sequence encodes CASSEGGTANTEAFF.

The CDR3 nucleotides read TGTGCCAGAAGCCCTGGCGTTAGGCAGACTTATGAAGGCTACACCTTC. It translates to CARSPGVRQTYEGYTF. The V and J genes are TRBV5-3 and TRBJ1-2; D is ambiguous. TRBV5-3 falls under the ORF class, with uncertain function. CDR3 length: 16 amino acids. With 4 bases removed from V and 8 bases from J, the gap between germline ends came to 24 bases.